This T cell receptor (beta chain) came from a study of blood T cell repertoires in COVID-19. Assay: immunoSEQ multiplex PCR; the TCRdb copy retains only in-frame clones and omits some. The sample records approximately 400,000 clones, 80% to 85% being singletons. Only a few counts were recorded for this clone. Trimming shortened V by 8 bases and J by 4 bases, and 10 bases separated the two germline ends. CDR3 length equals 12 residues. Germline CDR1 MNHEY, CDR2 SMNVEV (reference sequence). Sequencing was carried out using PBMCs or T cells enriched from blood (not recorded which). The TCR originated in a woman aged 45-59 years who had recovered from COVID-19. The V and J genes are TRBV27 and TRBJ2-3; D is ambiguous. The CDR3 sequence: CASGPTADTQYF. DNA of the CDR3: TGTGCCAGCGGGCCAACCGCAGATACGCAGTATTTT.